A single sample gave rise to the 30 T cell receptor beta chains below, sequenced in a study of cytomegalovirus exposure and HLA in healthy donors. The PCR employed 60 Vbeta primers together with 13 Jbeta primers. The method was immunoSEQ multiplex PCR; TCRdb's version includes in-frame clones alone and lacks a portion of them. This table holds around 190,000 clones, roughly 81% found once. Sequencing used PBMCs. The receptor source for this set is a woman in her twenties or thirties in good health and CMV-seropositive.

The chain has TRBV6-4 and TRBJ2-3; perhaps TRBD1 as D (5 bases). The germline V gene encodes CDR1 MRHNA and CDR2 SNTAGT. This CDR3 spans 14 amino acids. The ends were cut back, 4 bases at V and 1 base at J, with 9 bases in the middle. The CDR3 is CASSGIGGTDTQYF. For the CDR3, the DNA is TGTGCCAGCAGTGGAATAGGGGGCACAGATACGCAGTATTTT.

This chain links TRBV25-1 with TRBJ1-4; a possible D gene is TRBD1 (5 bases). This CDR3 has 14 residues. Germline V gene sequence: CDR1 MGHDK, CDR2 SYGVNS. Between the trimmed V and J ends, which lost 1 base and 7 bases, there was a span of 10 bases. CDR3 loop: CASSEFQGGEKLFF. The CDR3 DNA reads as TGTGCCAGCAGTGAATTTCAGGGCGGTGAAAAACTGTTTTTT.

The V call is TRBV7-6, the J call TRBJ1-4; 7 bases fit TRBD1. From germline, CDR1 is SGHVS and CDR2 FNYEAQ. With V trimmed by 3 bases and J by 8 bases, 6 bases remained unmatched. The CDR3 has 14 residues. CDR3 protein: CASSFDRVGEKLFF. Written as DNA, the CDR3 is TGTGCCAGCAGCTTCGACAGGGTGGGCGAAAAACTGTTTTTT.

This clone was counted a single time. The CDR3 nucleotides read TGCAGCGTTGCCCGTGGCAGGGGGACGGAGACCCAGTACTTC. This codes for CSVARGRGTETQYF. The V call is TRBV29-1, the J call TRBJ2-5; 7 nucleotides align to TRBD1. Germline V gene sequence: CDR1 SQVTM, CDR2 ANQGSEA. This CDR3 has 14 residues. The junction had 10 bases not matched to a gene; V was cut back by 4 bases and J by 5 bases.

The table lists this clone with a count of one. The chain employs TRBV6-6 and TRBJ2-5; the match to TRBD1 covers 11 bases. With the DNA end fitting TRBJ2-7 better, the J assignment may be wrong. In germline, CDR1 is MNHNY, CDR2 SVGAGI (reference sequence). The length of the CDR3 is 15 residues. Here the CDR3 reads CASKDAGQGDHEQYF. The CDR3 DNA follows: TGTGCCAGCAAAGACGCGGGACAGGGGGATCACGAGCAGTACTTC.

The rearrangement links TRBV5-1 to TRBJ2-6; tentative D call: TRBD1 (6 bases). Germline CDR1 SGHRS, CDR2 YFSETQ. This CDR3 spans 17 amino acids. Trimming left V 1 base short and J 0 bases short, with 11 bases between. The CDR3 DNA reads TGCGCCAGCAGCTTGAGACGGGACAACTCTGGGGCCAACGTCCTGACTTTC. Translated, it gives CASSLRRDNSGANVLTF.

The chain couples TRBV15 to TRBJ2-3, with 8 bases lining up with TRBD1. This CDR3 has 14 amino acids. Germline CDR1 and CDR2: LNHNV and YYDKDF (reference sequence). V shed 4 bases, J shed 3 bases, and the junction held 3 bases outside the gene matches. Here the CDR3 DNA reads TGTGCCACCAGCATCGGACAGGGAACAGATACGCAGTATTTT. Its translation: CATSIGQGTDTQYF. The full variable domain, with the rest looked up from reference TRBV15 and TRBJ2-3, is DAMVIQNPRYQVTQFGKPVTLSCSQTLNHNVMYWYQQKSSQAPKLLFHYYDKDFNNEADTPDNFQSRRPNTSFCFLDIRSPGLGDTAMYLCATSIGQGTDTQYFGPGTRLTVL.

In this sample, this clone turned up once. V is TRBV28 and J is TRBJ2-1; TRBD2 matches 7 bases. Germline V gene data show CDR1 as MDHEN and CDR2 as SYDVKM. This CDR3 region has 18 residues. V lost 7 bases to trimming and J lost 6 bases; unmatched junction nucleotides: 21. The CDR3 DNA reads TGTGCCAGCATTGGGGGGGTGGGGCGGGTCGGTCGACGCAATGAGCAGTTCTTC. It is translated as CASIGGVGRVGRRNEQFF.

This clone was observed at least ten times. The chain uses TRBV5-5 and TRBJ2-1; 8 bases line up with TRBD2. V gave up 0 bases and J gave up 1 base; unmatched junction bases: 6. The CDR3 contains 17 residues. Germline CDR1 and CDR2: SGHKS and YYEKEE (reference sequence). For the CDR3, the DNA is TGTGCCAGCAGCTTGGATCCCAGCGGGAGTTCCTACAATGAGCAGTTCTTC. Protein sequence: CASSLDPSGSSYNEQFF.

This chain connects TRBV28 to TRBJ2-1, with 7 positions matching TRBD2. Germline CDR1 is MDHEN and CDR2 is SYDVKM. This CDR3 region has 13 residues. J gave up 6 bases and V 7 bases, and 6 bases lay outside the gene matches. In DNA form, the CDR3 reads TGTGCCAGCATCTCTAGCGGCATCAATGAGCAGTTCTTC. Translating it yields CASISSGINEQFF.

This chain uses TRBV5-4 with TRBJ2-4, with D possibly being TRBD2 (5 bases). This CDR3 region has 15 residues. The germline CDR1 and CDR2 sequences are SGHNT and YYREEE (reference sequence). V was cut by 2 bases and J by 6 bases, with 15 bases left in between. CDR3 residues: CASSFEGQRGNIQYF. The CDR3, as DNA: TGTGCCAGCAGCTTCGAGGGCCAACGTGGAAACATTCAGTACTTC.

The sample holds one count of this clone. CDR3 sequence reads: CASSQRGSNYGYTF. Here the CDR3 DNA reads TGTGCCAGCAGTCAACGAGGTTCTAACTATGGCTACACCTTC. The chain joins TRBV6-1 to TRBJ1-2; D gene unclear. The germline V and J ends were trimmed by 5 bases and 0 bases, with 10 bases remaining between them. Germline lookup yields CDR1 MNHNS and CDR2 SASEGT. CDR3 length equals 14 residues.

The chain combines TRBV29-1 with TRBJ2-1; maybe TRBD1 (5 bases). The CDR3 loop spans 13 amino acids. Per germline, CDR1 SQVTM and CDR2 ANQGSEA. The V gene lost 6 bases and the J gene lost 3 bases, with 12 bases spanning the gap. The CDR3 nucleotides read TGCAGCGTCCCAGGGAACGACTACAATGAGCAGTTCTTC. Its protein is CSVPGNDYNEQFF.

This clone was seen a handful of times. The chain joins TRBV28 to TRBJ2-5; 10 bases are shared with TRBD2. The CDR3 consists of 19 residues. Germline lookup yields CDR1 MDHEN and CDR2 SYDVKM. V dropped 6 bases and J dropped 0; count of bases not matched to a gene: 16. Here the CDR3 reads CASSQYLEETSGNQETQYF. The CDR3 DNA follows: TGTGCCAGCAGCCAGTATCTGGAGGAAACTAGCGGGAACCAAGAGACCCAGTACTTC.

This chain's CDR3 is CASSLRDTFGYTF. CDR3 in DNA: TGTGCCAGCTCCCTCCGGGACACCTTCGGCTACACCTTC. The rearrangement uses TRBV18 and TRBJ1-2; tentative D call: TRBD1 (6 bases). Between the trimmed V and J ends, which lost 6 bases and 8 bases, there was a span of 16 bases. The CDR3 is 13 residues long. Germline values: CDR1 KGHSH, CDR2 LQKENI.

This clone was detected once. The chain recombines TRBV4-2 with TRBJ2-5, with TRBD1 as a possible D gene (5 bases). The V end lost 1 base, the J end lost 2 bases, and 14 bases lay between the germline ends. CDR3 size: 16 residues. Looked up from germline, CDR1 is LGHNA and CDR2 is YNFKEQ. DNA of the CDR3: TGTGCCAGCAGCCAAGGAGGTGGGGCGGTTCAAGAGACCCAGTACTTC. Amino acid sequence: CASSQGGGAVQETQYF.

The count of this clone is one. The chain is built from TRBV7-9 and TRBJ2-7, with TRBD2 as a possible D gene (6 bases). Trimming stripped 3 bases from V and 0 bases from J, with 12 bases between. This CDR3 is built from 15 residues. The V gene's germline CDR1 is SEHNR and CDR2 FQNEAQ (reference sequence). DNA of the CDR3: TGTGCCAGCAGCTTCCCGGGAGCAAGCTCCTACGAGCAGTACTTC. Its translation: CASSFPGASSYEQYF.

CDR3 sequence: CASRVGAGGFSQPQHF. Here the CDR3 DNA reads TGTGCCAGCAGGGTGGGCGCAGGGGGATTCAGTCAGCCCCAGCATTTT. The V gene is TRBV27, the J gene TRBJ1-5, with 7 bases that match TRBD1. From germline, CDR1 is MNHEY and CDR2 SMNVEV (reference sequence). V lost 6 bases to trimming and J lost 6 bases; unmatched junction nucleotides: 14. This CDR3 is built from 16 residues.

The gene calls are TRBV2 and TRBJ2-7; D is uncertain. Trimming stripped 0 bases from V and 4 bases from J, with 13 bases between. Germline V gene lookup returns CDR1 SNHLY and CDR2 FYNNEI. The CDR3 sequence is 15 residues long. The CDR3 DNA reads TGTGCCAGCAGTGAAGCGGTGCAGGCGATTTACGAGCAGTACTTC. It specifies CASSEAVQAIYEQYF.

The chain uses TRBV5-1 and TRBJ2-5; 9 bases are shared with TRBD1. The CDR3 has 15 residues. V shed 4 bases, J shed 2 bases, and the junction held 6 bases outside the gene matches. Germline lookup yields CDR1 SGHRS and CDR2 YFSETQ. The CDR3 here is CASSIATGGQETQYF. The CDR3 nucleotides are TGCGCCAGCAGCATCGCGACAGGGGGACAAGAGACCCAGTACTTC.

V gene TRBV19 combines with J gene TRBJ2-7; TRBD2 matches at 7 bases. CDR3 length equals 14 residues. The V segment lost 5 bases and the J segment 3 bases; nucleotides outside the gene matches: 7. CDR1 is LNHDA, CDR2 SQIVND, per germline (reference sequence). The CDR3 DNA is TGTGCCAGTAGTTCGGTGGGGGGGGACTACGAGCAGTACTTC. It specifies CASSSVGGDYEQYF.

The chain is built from TRBV7-2 and TRBJ2-5; D perhaps matches TRBD2 (6 bases). Trimming stripped 5 bases from V and 1 base from J, with 8 bases between. Germline V CDR1 and CDR2: SGHTA, FQGNSA. The CDR3 loop spans 13 amino acids. CDR3 bases: TGTGCCAGCAGCCGGGGGAGCCAAGAGACCCAGTACTTC. Its protein product is CASSRGSQETQYF.

This clone came up once. This chain joins TRBV7-9 and TRBJ2-5, with 10 positions matching TRBD1. The J call may be faulty, since TRBJ2-7 better matches the DNA end. Germline CDR1 SEHNR, CDR2 FQNEAQ (reference sequence). The CDR3 covers 16 residues. The CDR3 region has the DNA TGTGCCAGCAGCACAGATGGGACAGGGGTCCTCTACGAGCAGTACTTC. Translated: CASSTDGTGVLYEQYF.

The CDR3 sequence: CASSLDRGPAEAFF. CDR3 coding DNA: TGTGCCAGCAGCTTAGACAGGGGGCCGGCTGAAGCTTTCTTT. The V call is TRBV11-2, the J call TRBJ1-1; 8 bases line up with TRBD1. After removal of 0 bases from V and 6 bases from J, the junction contained 3 bases not matched to a gene. Germline V CDR1 and CDR2: SGHAT, FQNNGV. The CDR3 spans 14 residues.

This chain uses TRBV4-1 with TRBJ1-5; D is possibly TRBD1 (6 bases). The CDR3 contains 16 residues. The germline V gene has CDR1 MGHRA and CDR2 YSYEKL. V lost 2 bases and J lost 0, with 11 bases in between. CDR3 bases: TGCGCCAGCAGCCAATTGTGGACAGTTAGCAATCAGCCCCAGCATTTT. It translates to CASSQLWTVSNQPQHF.

The J gene is TRBJ1-2, the V gene TRBV7-8; tentative D call: TRBD1 (5 bases). The CDR3 runs 15 residues. Between the trimmed V and J ends, which lost 5 bases and 0 bases, there was a span of 13 bases. Germline CDR1 reads SGHVS; CDR2 reads FQNEAQ. In DNA form, the CDR3 reads TGTGCCAGCAGCCCGGAGGGGAGCCCTAACTATGGCTACACCTTC. It is translated as CASSPEGSPNYGYTF.

This clone appeared a single time. The chain joins TRBV5-1 to TRBJ2-3; 7 nucleotides line up with TRBD2. The CDR3 sequence is 15 residues long. Germline-derived CDR1 and CDR2 are SGHRS and YFSETQ. V trimming: 0 bases; J trimming: 2 bases; junction bases outside the gene matches: 3. The CDR3 DNA sequence: TGCGCCAGCAGCTTGGACGGGAGGCCCACAGATACGCAGTATTTT. Amino acid sequence: CASSLDGRPTDTQYF. Looking up the rest from reference TRBV5-1 and TRBJ2-3 gives the full variable domain: KAGVTQTPRYLIKTRGQQVTLSCSPISGHRSVSWYQQTPGQGLQFLFEYFSETQRNKGNFPGRFSGRQFSNSRSEMNVSTLELGDSALYLCASSLDGRPTDTQYFGPGTRLTVL.

The chain carries TRBV19 and TRBJ1-1; TRBD1 might be the D (5 bases). CDR3 length: 13 residues. V lost 5 bases and J lost 4, with 11 bases in between. CDR1 and CDR2 (germline): LNHDA, SQIVND (reference sequence). The CDR3 nucleotides read TGTGCCAGTAGTCCAACCAGGGTCACTGAAGCTTTCTTT. It encodes CASSPTRVTEAFF.

The V call is TRBV2, the J call TRBJ2-7; perhaps TRBD1 as D (5 bases). This CDR3 is 12 amino acids long. Germline CDR1 is SNHLY and CDR2 is FYNNEI. Trimming cost V 7 bases and J 6 bases, with 13 bases left between them. The DNA of the CDR3 is TGTGCCAGCACCCCCAGGGCTGGCGAGCAGTACTTC. It encodes CASTPRAGEQYF.

This chain's CDR3 is CASSLAGAPIGEQFF. CDR3 nucleotide sequence: TGCGCCAGCAGCTTAGCAGGGGCTCCGATTGGTGAGCAGTTCTTC. V is TRBV5-1 and J is TRBJ2-1; a weak D match, TRBD1 (6 bases). This CDR3 has 15 residues. CDR1 and CDR2 from the germline V gene are SGHRS and YFSETQ. Trimming cost V 2 bases and J 9 bases, with 18 bases left between them. The complete variable domain, with remaining parts taken from reference TRBV5-1 and TRBJ2-1, reads KAGVTQTPRYLIKTRGQQVTLSCSPISGHRSVSWYQQTPGQGLQFLFEYFSETQRNKGNFPGRFSGRQFSNSRSEMNVSTLELGDSALYLCASSLAGAPIGEQFFGPGTRLTVL.